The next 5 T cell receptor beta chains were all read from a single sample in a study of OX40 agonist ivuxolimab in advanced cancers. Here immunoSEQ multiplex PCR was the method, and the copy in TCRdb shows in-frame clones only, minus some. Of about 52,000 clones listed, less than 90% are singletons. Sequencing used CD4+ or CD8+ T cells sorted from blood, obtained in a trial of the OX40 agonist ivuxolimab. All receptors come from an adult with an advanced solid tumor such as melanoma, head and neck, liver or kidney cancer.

The CDR3 loop reads CAWSSGTSGVDEQFF. DNA for the CDR3: TGTGCCTGGTCCTCCGGGACTAGCGGGGTCGATGAGCAGTTCTTC. The V gene is TRBV30, the J gene TRBJ2-1; 13 nucleotides match TRBD2. V shed 5 bases, J shed 8 bases, and the junction held 9 bases outside the gene matches. CDR1 is GTSNPN and CDR2 is SVGIG in the germline V gene (reference sequence). This CDR3 has 15 amino acids.

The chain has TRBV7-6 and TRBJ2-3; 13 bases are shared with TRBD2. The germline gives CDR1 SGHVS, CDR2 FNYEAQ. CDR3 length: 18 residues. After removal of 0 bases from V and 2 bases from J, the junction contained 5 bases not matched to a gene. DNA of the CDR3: TGTGCCAGCAGCTTAGCGGGGACTAGCGGGGTACACACAGATACGCAGTATTTT. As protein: CASSLAGTSGVHTDTQYF.

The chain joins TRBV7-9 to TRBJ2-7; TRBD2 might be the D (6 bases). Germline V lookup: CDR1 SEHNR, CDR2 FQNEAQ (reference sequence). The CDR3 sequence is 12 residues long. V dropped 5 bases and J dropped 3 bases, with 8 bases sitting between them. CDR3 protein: CASSPEGYEQYF. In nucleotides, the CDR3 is TGTGCCAGCAGCCCGGAGGGCTACGAGCAGTACTTC.

Here the CDR3 DNA reads TGTGCCAGTAGTATTCCCGGACAGGTGGGGGTTAATGGCTACACCTTC. It is translated as CASSIPGQVGVNGYTF. The gene calls are TRBV19 and TRBJ1-2; 7 positions match TRBD1. The CDR3 consists of 16 residues. Germline trimming cut 3 bases from V and 6 bases from J; bases unmatched to any gene: 13. Germline V gene data show CDR1 as LNHDA and CDR2 as SQIVND (reference sequence).

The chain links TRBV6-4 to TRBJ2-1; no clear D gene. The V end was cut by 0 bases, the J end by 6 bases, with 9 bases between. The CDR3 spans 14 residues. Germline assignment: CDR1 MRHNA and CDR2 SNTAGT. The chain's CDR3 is CASSDSDGSNEQFF. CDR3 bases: TGTGCCAGCAGTGACTCGGACGGCAGCAATGAGCAGTTCTTC.